This T cell receptor beta chain was found in a study of vaccination and CD4 T cells after COVID-19. Study background: Under 10 convalescent patients had mild and one had severe PCR-confirmed SARS-CoV-2 disease. Every participant had a vaccine, which was either BNT162b2 or mRNA-1273, given in two doses.

This sample's treatment: approximately 9-day PBMC culture with coronavirus spike peptide pools or control peptides (ViraFEST assay). ViraFEST used peptide pools to expand antigen-specific T cells, then sequenced TCRs. V lost 3 bases and J lost 4, with 15 bases in between. The CDR3 totals 14 residues. Germline CDR1 and CDR2: GTSNPN and SVGIG (reference sequence). General study results and limits: The study found that a median approximately 84% of reactive clones in convalescent patients appeared only post-vaccination.

This clonotype was seen only once. The antigen remains undetermined. Sequencing of DNA taken from cultured CD4+ T cells relied on the Oncomine TCR Beta short-read assay. TCRdb redid the calling of the PCR reads with MiXCR, one entry per CDR3 protein. In the table there are some 22,000 distinct CDR3 sequences, roughly 53% of which are singletons. The sequence was collected from a human donor who had recovered from COVID-19. What was sequenced was CD4+ T cells from blood, cultured in vitro. The rearrangement uses TRBV30 and TRBJ1-1; D not certain. CDR3 in DNA: TGTGCCTGGAGAGGTCCAGGATTGGGCACTGAAGCTTTCTTT. As protein: CAWRGPGLGTEAFF.